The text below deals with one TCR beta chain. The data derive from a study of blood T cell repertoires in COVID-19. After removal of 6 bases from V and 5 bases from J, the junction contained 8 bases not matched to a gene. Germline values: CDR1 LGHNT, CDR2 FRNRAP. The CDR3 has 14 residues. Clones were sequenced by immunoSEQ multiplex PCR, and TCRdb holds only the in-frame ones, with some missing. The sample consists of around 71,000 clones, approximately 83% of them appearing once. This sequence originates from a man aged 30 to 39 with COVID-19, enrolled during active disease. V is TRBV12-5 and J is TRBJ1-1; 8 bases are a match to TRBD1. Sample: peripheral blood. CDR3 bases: TGTGCTAGTGGGACAGGGGCTGGTATTACTGAAGCTTTCTTT. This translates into CASGTGAGITEAFF.